This T cell receptor (beta chain) was observed in a study of glioma-infiltrating T cells after dendritic cell vaccination (TCRdb year 2016). Regarding the complete study: The cohort included roughly 15 glioblastoma patients drawn from Phase I and II dendritic cell vaccination trials, of whom 9 were newly diagnosed and 6 had recurrent disease. Between the early 2000s and the early 2010s, the patients were given dendritic cell vaccination pulsed with autologous tumor lysate. The vaccine consisted of monocyte-derived dendritic cells cultured approximately seven days with IL-4 and GM-CSF, then pulsed overnight with autologous tumor lysate. Each patient was given three intradermal dendritic cell vaccine injections, spaced two weeks apart, in the arm below the axilla. In glioblastoma patients vaccinated with dendritic cells, deep sequencing of TCR beta CDR3 regions served to measure the amount of tumor-infiltrating lymphocytes and to compare repertoires between tumor and blood. Survival after dendritic cell vaccination was correlated with TCR sequencing metrics, including TIL content and tumor-blood repertoire overlap. Study-wide findings and limitations: After dendritic cell vaccination, a higher estimated pretreatment TIL content predicted longer time to progression and longer overall survival. The cohort was small and heterogeneous, with few patients having full blood and tumor sets and even fewer initial-recurrent tumor pairs. TCR clonality showed no direct relationship with survival, which suggests that a diverse polyclonal response may be important. The TCR overlap response model with three groups was called speculative and said to need prospective validation.

Per the germline V gene, SGHVS is the CDR1 and FQNEAQ is the CDR2. The CDR3, from cysteine to phenylalanine, totals 19 residues. The kept DNA is CDR3 alone, 57 bases in frame from the first base. V is pruned by 3 bases and J by 3 bases, leaving 13 bases of the junction without a gene match. Comments on this clone: What antigen it recognizes has not been identified. No per-base quality is available; no much larger clone lies one base away.

Patients were selected on the basis of adequate residual fresh-frozen tumor tissue and more than two years of available survival data. None of the glioblastoma patients carried an isocitrate dehydrogenase mutation, although molecular status otherwise varied. PBMC were collected before vaccination, two weeks after the third vaccination, and at tumor progression when it occurred. The Qiagen DNeasy Blood extraction Kit was used to extract genomic DNA. TCRB CDR3 regions were amplified from about 2 ug genomic DNA, or all available DNA if less, using the immunoSEQ assay. The multiplex PCR employed 60 forward primers targeting TCR V beta segments and 13 reverse primers targeting J beta segments. To estimate the number of reads per starting template, synthetic control templates were added to each sample at limiting dilution. Sequencing produced 87 bp reads on the Illumina HiSeq System. For the original study's pipeline: PCR and sequencing errors were removed by a nearest neighbor algorithm that merged closely related sequences. TCR overlap was defined as the percentage of unique tumor TCR beta sequences that were also present in the same patient's peripheral blood. TCRdb stores this immuneACCESS table with in-frame sequences only. Part of the clones is absent; in the studies checked, under half of the shortfall reflects unresolved V genes, and no reason is known for the rest. The V and J calls and clone size are taken from that table; D and trimming were inferred from the DNA. Across this sample there are tens of thousands of clones, with over 75% seen only once. Together, the top ten hold more than 15% of the sample.

The chain is assembled from TRBV7-8 and TRBJ2-7, with TRBD2 matching 14 junction bases. Sequenced material: blood, taken before dendritic cell vaccination. The sequence was obtained from a human donor with glioblastoma. The CDR3 sequence is CASSLRGGTSGSLNYEQYF. At the DNA level, the sequence is TGTGCCAGCAGCTTGAGAGGGGGGACTAGCGGGAGTTTAAACTACGAGCAGTACTTC.